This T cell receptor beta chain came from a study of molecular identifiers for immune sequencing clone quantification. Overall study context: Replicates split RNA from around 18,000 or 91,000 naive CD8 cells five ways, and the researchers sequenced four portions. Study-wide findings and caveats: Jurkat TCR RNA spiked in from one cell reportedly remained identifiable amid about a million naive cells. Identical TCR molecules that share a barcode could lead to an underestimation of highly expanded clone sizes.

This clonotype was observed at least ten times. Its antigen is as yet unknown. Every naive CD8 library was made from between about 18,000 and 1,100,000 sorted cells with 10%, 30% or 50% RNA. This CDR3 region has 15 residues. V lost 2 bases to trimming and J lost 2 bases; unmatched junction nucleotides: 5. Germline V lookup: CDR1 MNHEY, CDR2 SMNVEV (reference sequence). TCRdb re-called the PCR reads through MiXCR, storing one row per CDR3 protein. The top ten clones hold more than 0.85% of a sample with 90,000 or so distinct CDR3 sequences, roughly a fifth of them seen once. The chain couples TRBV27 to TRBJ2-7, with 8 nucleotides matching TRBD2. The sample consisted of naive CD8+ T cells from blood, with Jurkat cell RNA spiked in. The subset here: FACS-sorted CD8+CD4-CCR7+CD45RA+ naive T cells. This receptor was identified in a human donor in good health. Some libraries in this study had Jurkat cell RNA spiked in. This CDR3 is CASSLTSGGTYEQYF. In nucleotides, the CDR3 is TGTGCCAGCAGTTTAACCAGCGGGGGAACCTACGAGCAGTACTTC.